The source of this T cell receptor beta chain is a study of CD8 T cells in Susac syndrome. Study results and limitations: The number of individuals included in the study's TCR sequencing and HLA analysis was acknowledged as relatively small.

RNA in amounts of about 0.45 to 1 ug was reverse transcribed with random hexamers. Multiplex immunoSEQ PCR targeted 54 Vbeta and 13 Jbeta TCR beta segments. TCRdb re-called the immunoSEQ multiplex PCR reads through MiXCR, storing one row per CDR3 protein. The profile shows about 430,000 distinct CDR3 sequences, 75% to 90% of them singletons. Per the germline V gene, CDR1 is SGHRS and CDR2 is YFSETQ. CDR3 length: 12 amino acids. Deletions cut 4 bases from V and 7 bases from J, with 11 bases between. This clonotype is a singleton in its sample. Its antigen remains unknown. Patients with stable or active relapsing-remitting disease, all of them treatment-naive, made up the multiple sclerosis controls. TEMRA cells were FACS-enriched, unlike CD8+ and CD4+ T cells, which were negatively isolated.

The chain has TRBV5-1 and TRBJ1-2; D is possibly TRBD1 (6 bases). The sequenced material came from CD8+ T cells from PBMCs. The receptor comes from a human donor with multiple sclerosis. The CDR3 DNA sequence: TGCGCCAGCAGCCGACTCAGGGGTGGCTACACCTTC. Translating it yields CASSRLRGGYTF.